Listed below are T cell receptor beta chains from one sample, sequenced in a study of beta chain features in type 1 diabetes. Assay: immunoSEQ multiplex PCR; the TCRdb copy retains only in-frame clones and omits some. In the table there are hundreds of thousands of clones, around a sixth of which are singletons. The specimen was naive CD4+ T cells from blood. The receptors derive from a young man in good health. Both conserved end residues are part of each CDR3. A D gene is named only where the DNA matches it firmly. Clone size appears in some rows only: once, few, many, or a class for an expanded clone.

j_call v_call d_call clone_size cdr3_nt cdr3_aa
TRBJ1-5 TRBV11-1 . few TGTGCCAGCAGCGCCTCAGGATGGGGGCAGCCCCAGCATTTT CASSASGWGQPQHF
TRBJ2-5 TRBV9 TRBD2 . TGTGCCAGCAGCGTGACTAGCTCATCCCAAGAGACCCAGTACTTC CASSVTSSSQETQYF
TRBJ1-1 TRBV9 . few TGTGCCAGCAGCGCCGCTATTCGTAACACTGAAGCTTTCTTT CASSAAIRNTEAFF
TRBJ2-6 TRBV28 . few TGTGCCAGCAGTTGGCTAGGGTTAGGGGCCAACGTCCTGACTTTC CASSWLGLGANVLTF
TRBJ1-5 TRBV27 TRBD1 . TGTGCCAGCAGTCAAAACCGCCCCCGGGACAGGGGTCAGCCCCAGCATTTT CASSQNRPRDRGQPQHF
TRBJ1-5 TRBV7-2 . . TGTGCCAGCAGCTTCACAGGGATTGGGTCCAATCAGCCCCAGCATTTT CASSFTGIGSNQPQHF
TRBJ2-7 TRBV11-3 . few TGTGCCAGCGGTAGGGAAGGCGAGCAGTACTTC CASGREGEQYF
TRBJ2-7 TRBV7-2 . . TGTGCCAGCAGCCCGCGGCGACTCCACGAGCAGTACTTC CASSPRRLHEQYF
TRBJ2-5 TRBV2 . . TGTGCCAGCGCCCAAGGAAATCATGAGACCCAGTACTTC CASAQGNHETQYF
TRBJ2-3 TRBV7-9 . few TGTGCCAGCAAGTCACGGGACGCGGTCACAGATACGCAGTATTTT CASKSRDAVTDTQYF
TRBJ1-2 TRBV15 TRBD1 few TGTGCCACCAGCAGAGCCCAGGGGGCGGGTGGCTACACCTTC CATSRAQGAGGYTF
TRBJ2-1 TRBV7-2 TRBD2 few TGTGCCAGCAGCTCCCTCGGACTAGCGGGGGGAGGTGAGCAGTTCTTC CASSSLGLAGGGEQFF
TRBJ2-7 TRBV25-1 . few TGTGCCAGCAGTGTAGGGGGTGCCCACGAGCAGTACTTC CASSVGGAHEQYF
TRBJ2-5 TRBV5-1 . . TGCGCCAGCAGTACCAGGGGAGGGGGCGAAGTGGAGACCCAGTACTTC CASSTRGGGEVETQYF
TRBJ2-1 TRBV30 . . TGTGCCTGGAGTTTGAGGGATGAGCAGTTCTTC CAWSLRDEQFF
TRBJ2-7 TRBV4-1 . . TGCGCCAGCAGCCACACTTTTGGAGGCAGGGGAGGCGAGCAGTACTTC CASSHTFGGRGGEQYF
TRBJ2-7 TRBV11-3 TRBD1 . TGTGCCAGCAGCTTAGGTGGACAGGCCGTCTACGAGCAGTACTTC CASSLGGQAVYEQYF
TRBJ1-1 TRBV20-1 . few TGCAGTGCGCCGACCTACACTGAAGCTTTCTTT CSAPTYTEAFF
TRBJ2-2 TRBV9 . few TGTGCCAGCAGCGCGCCCCCCGACGGGCGGGAGCTGTTTTTT CASSAPPDGRELFF
TRBJ2-2 TRBV5-1 . few TGCGCCAGCAGCTCAGATGGGGCGCGTACCGGGGAGCTGTTTTTT CASSSDGARTGELFF
TRBJ2-1 TRBV9 TRBD2 . TGTGCCAGCAGCCCTGGGAGAGGGGTAGCGGGAAGCTCCTACAATGAGCAGTTCTTC CASSPGRGVAGSSYNEQFF
TRBJ2-7 TRBV21-1 . few TGTGCCAACACCGCTTTGCGGGGGCCCTACGAGCAGTACTTC CANTALRGPYEQYF
TRBJ2-3 TRBV2 . . TGTGCCAGCACGTTTGGCGGAACCACAGATACGCAGTATTTT CASTFGGTTDTQYF
TRBJ1-1 TRBV30 TRBD1 few TGTGCCTGGAGTGGGACAGGGCGAACTGAAGCTTTCTTT CAWSGTGRTEAFF
TRBJ1-3 TRBV2 . . TGTGCCAGCAGTGAATCGGGATTCTCTGGAAACACCATATATTTT CASSESGFSGNTIYF
TRBJ2-6 TRBV4-3 TRBD1 . TGCGCCAGCAGCCAAGAAACAGGGGCTGGGGCCAACGTCCTGACTTTC CASSQETGAGANVLTF
TRBJ1-1 TRBV28 . few TGTGCCATCAGGGGCAGCATGAACACTGAAGCTTTCTTT CAIRGSMNTEAFF
TRBJ1-5 TRBV19 . . TGTGCCAGTAGGACCGGACAGAGTTTTCAGCCCCAGCATTTT CASRTGQSFQPQHF
TRBJ1-1 TRBV28 TRBD1 few TGTGCCAGCAGTCCCCGGGACAGGGGAGTGAGAGCCACTGAAGCTTTCTTT CASSPRDRGVRATEAFF
TRBJ1-2 TRBV18 . few TGTGCCAGCTCACCGAACCATCCGACCGGGACAATTCGTGGCTACACCTTC CASSPNHPTGTIRGYTF
TRBJ2-5 TRBV6-1 . few TGTGCCAGCAGTGAACTCACATTGTACCAAGAGACCCAGTACTTC CASSELTLYQETQYF
TRBJ1-2 TRBV29-1 TRBD1 . TGCAGCGTTGTAACGACAGGGAGTCCTAACTATGGCTACACCTTC CSVVTTGSPNYGYTF
TRBJ2-7 TRBV6-6 . . TGTGCCAGCAGTTACTCGGCGGGAAGGTTCGAGCAGTACTTC CASSYSAGRFEQYF
TRBJ1-2 TRBV7-8 . . TGTGCCAGCAGCTTAGTTCGGGGGACTAATAACTATGGCTACACCTTC CASSLVRGTNNYGYTF
TRBJ2-7 TRBV5-1 . . TGCGCCAGCAAGGAGAGTTCCTACGAGCAGTACTTC CASKESSYEQYF
TRBJ2-5 TRBV5-1 TRBD1 . TGCGCCAGCAGTATCGTGAGGGGGCCGCAAGAGACCCAGTACTTC CASSIVRGPQETQYF
TRBJ2-1 TRBV5-6 . few TGTGCCAGCAGCTTGCCTCTCACAGGGGAGGTTGCCGGCAATGAGCAGTTCTTC CASSLPLTGEVAGNEQFF
TRBJ2-7 TRBV18 . . TGTGCCAGCTCACCGGACAGAACCTCCGAGCAGTACTTC CASSPDRTSEQYF
TRBJ2-7 TRBV10-3 . . TGTGCCATCAGTGATAGCAGGACACGCCTAACCTCCTACGAGCAGTACTTC CAISDSRTRLTSYEQYF
TRBJ1-6 TRBV18 . . TGTGCCAGCTCACCATCAACCGTGTCCCTACCGGGTTCACCCCTCCACTTT CASSPSTVSLPGSPLHF
TRBJ1-3 TRBV27 TRBD1 once TGTGCCAGCAGCCCACGGGACAGCTACTCTGGAAACACCATATATTTT CASSPRDSYSGNTIYF